This T cell receptor beta chain was sequenced during a study of cytomegalovirus exposure and HLA in healthy donors. Study details: Prior work identified more than 90 million unique TCR beta sequences in approximately 180 million T cells.

Germline V lookup: CDR1 SGHAT, CDR2 FQNNGV. Losses at the gene ends were 5 bases for V and 4 bases for J; bases not matched to a gene: 7. This CDR3 is 15 amino acids long. Primers included in the PCR were 60 Vbeta and 13 Jbeta primers. The assay was immunoSEQ multiplex PCR, and TCRdb's table has in-frame clones only and misses some. The data contain about 210,000 clones, 75% to 80% of them singletons. The sequenced material came from PBMCs. The receptor was derived from a male donor in good health and CMV-seronegative. The chain carries TRBV11-2 and TRBJ1-5, with 8 bases lining up with TRBD1. The CDR3 here is CASSPGGTGNQPQHF. For the CDR3, the DNA is TGTGCCAGCAGCCCCGGAGGGACAGGTAATCAGCCCCAGCATTTT.